This T cell receptor beta chain emerged from a study of technical replicates of blood from four donors (dated by TCRdb to the late 2010s). The library was generated by the immunoSEQ multiplex PCR assay. TCRdb took over this immuneACCESS table, retaining in-frame rearrangements with V and J assigned. Such tables are incomplete; in checked studies, under half of the missing clones stem from an unresolved V gene, and the remainder is unexplained. The sample table holds about 84,000 clones, of which 95% to 98% were seen once. The ten largest clones capture over 0.13% of the sample. V is trimmed back by 4 bases and J by 2 bases, and the junction contains 7 bases that no gene match accounts for. From cysteine to phenylalanine, the CDR3 is 16 amino acids long. Only the CDR3 DNA is retained, 48 bases long and in frame from the first base. Via the germline V gene, CDR1 is SGHRS and CDR2 YFSETQ. As regards this clone: Its antigen remains undetermined. One base away there is no much larger clone; base qualities are not given.

In this chain, TRBV5-1 is recombined with TRBJ2-1, with 9 bases aligning to TRBD2. This clonotype was sampled from a human donor in good health. Sequencing input: T cells isolated from PBMCs. The CDR3 region has the sequence CASSPTSGGPYNEQFF. At the DNA level, the sequence is TGCGCCAGCAGCCCTACGAGCGGGGGGCCCTACAATGAGCAGTTCTTC. The variable domain in full, with residues beyond the CDR3 obtained from the reference TRBV5-1 and TRBJ2-1 genes, is KAGVTQTPRYLIKTRGQQVTLSCSPISGHRSVSWYQQTPGQGLQFLFEYFSETQRNKGNFPGRFSGRQFSNSRSEMNVSTLELGDSALYLCASSPTSGGPYNEQFFGPGTRLTVL.